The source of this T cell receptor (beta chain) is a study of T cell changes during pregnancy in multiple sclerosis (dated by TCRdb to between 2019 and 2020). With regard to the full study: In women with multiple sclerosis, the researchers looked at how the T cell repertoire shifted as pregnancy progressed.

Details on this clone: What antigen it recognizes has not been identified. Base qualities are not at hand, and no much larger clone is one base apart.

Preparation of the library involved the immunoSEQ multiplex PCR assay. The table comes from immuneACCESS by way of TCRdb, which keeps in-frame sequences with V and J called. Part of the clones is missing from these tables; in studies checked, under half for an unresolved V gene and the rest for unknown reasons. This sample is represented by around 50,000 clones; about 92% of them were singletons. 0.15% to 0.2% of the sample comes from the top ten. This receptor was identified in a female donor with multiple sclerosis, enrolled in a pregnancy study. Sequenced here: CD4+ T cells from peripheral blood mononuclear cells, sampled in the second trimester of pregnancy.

The nucleotide sequence reads TGCGCCAGCAGCTCGGGAGGGGGGTACAATGAGCAGTTCTTC. Translated, this is CASSSGGGYNEQFF. The chain is assembled from TRBV5-1 and TRBJ2-1, with 8 bases aligning to TRBD2. The germline V gene sets CDR1 to SGHRS and CDR2 to YFSETQ. The CDR3 holds 14 amino acids from the cysteine to the phenylalanine. The retained sequence is limited to the CDR3, 42 bases, with the frame set at the first base. Germline trimming amounts to 3 bases on V and 4 bases on J, with 3 as the count of junction bases outside the gene matches.